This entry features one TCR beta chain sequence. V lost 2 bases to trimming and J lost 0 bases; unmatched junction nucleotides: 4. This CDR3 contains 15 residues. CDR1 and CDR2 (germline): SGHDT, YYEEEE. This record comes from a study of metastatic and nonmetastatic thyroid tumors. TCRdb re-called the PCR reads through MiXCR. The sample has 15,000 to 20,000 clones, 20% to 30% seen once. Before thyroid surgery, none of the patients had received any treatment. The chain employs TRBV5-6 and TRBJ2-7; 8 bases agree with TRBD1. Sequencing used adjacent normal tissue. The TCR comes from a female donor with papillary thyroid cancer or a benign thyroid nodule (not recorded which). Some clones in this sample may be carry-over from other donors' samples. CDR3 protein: CASSFGQGSSYEQYF. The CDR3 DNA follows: TGTGCCAGCAGCTTCGGACAGGGCAGCTCCTACGAGCAGTACTTC.